These T cell receptor beta chains were read from a single sample in a study of T cell responses to AZD1222 COVID-19 vaccine. Generated by immunoSEQ multiplex PCR, the TCRdb table keeps only in-frame clones and is missing some. Of about 140,000 clones in the sample, approximately 90% were seen once. Sequencing used peripheral blood, obtained 28 days after the second AZD1222 dose. The receptors come from an adult who received the AZD1222 COVID-19 vaccine. Both conserved end residues are part of each CDR3. D genes are given only for firm matches. Some rows have no size entry. The others give once, few or many, or a class for an expanded clone.

cdr3_aa: CATSRDWTGTSGEQFF; cdr3_nt: TGTGCCACCAGCAGAGATTGGACAGGGACCTCGGGGGAGCAGTTCTTC; clone_size: -; d_call: TRBD1; j_call: TRBJ2-1; v_call: TRBV15
cdr3_aa: CASSTTGEAFF; cdr3_nt: TGTGCCAGCAGCACGACAGGGGAAGCTTTCTTT; clone_size: -; d_call: TRBD1; j_call: TRBJ1-1; v_call: TRBV12-3/TRBV12-4
cdr3_aa: CASSSQGTDTRNIQYF; cdr3_nt: TGCGCCAGCAGCTCCCAAGGGACAGACACGAGGAACATTCAGTACTTC; clone_size: -; d_call: TRBD1; j_call: TRBJ2-4; v_call: TRBV5-1
cdr3_aa: CASSPGTGAYEQYF; cdr3_nt: TGTGCCAGCAGCCCCGGGACAGGTGCCTACGAGCAGTACTTC; clone_size: -; d_call: TRBD1; j_call: TRBJ2-7; v_call: TRBV7-8
cdr3_aa: CSARQYFGYTF; cdr3_nt: TGCAGTGCTAGACAATACTTTGGCTACACCTTC; clone_size: few; d_call: -; j_call: TRBJ1-2; v_call: TRBV20-1
cdr3_aa: CASSLSGSGYGYTF; cdr3_nt: TGTGCCAGCAGCTTATCTGGTTCTGGCTATGGCTACACCTTC; clone_size: -; d_call: -; j_call: TRBJ1-2; v_call: TRBV7-9
cdr3_aa: CATFPGVPQNTDTQYF; cdr3_nt: TGTGCCACCTTCCCGGGAGTACCTCAAAATACAGATACGCAGTATTTT; clone_size: -; d_call: -; j_call: TRBJ2-3; v_call: TRBV10-3
cdr3_aa: CASSPGLERSPLHF; cdr3_nt: TGTGCCAGCTCACCGGGACTCGAGAGATCACCCCTCCACTTT; clone_size: -; d_call: -; j_call: TRBJ1-6; v_call: TRBV18
cdr3_aa: CASSQVGRRLQETQYF; cdr3_nt: TGCGCCAGCAGCCAAGTGGGCAGGCGCCTCCAAGAGACCCAGTACTTC; clone_size: -; d_call: -; j_call: TRBJ2-5; v_call: TRBV4-1
cdr3_aa: CASSLNQPQHF; cdr3_nt: TGCGCCAGCAGCTTGAACCAGCCCCAGCATTTT; clone_size: -; d_call: -; j_call: TRBJ1-5; v_call: TRBV5-1
cdr3_aa: CASSERRSRFEKLFF; cdr3_nt: TGTGCCAGCAGTGAGAGAAGGTCGAGGTTTGAAAAACTGTTTTTT; clone_size: -; d_call: -; j_call: TRBJ1-4; v_call: TRBV2
cdr3_aa: CASSYSAPRGYYGYTF; cdr3_nt: TGTGCCAGCAGTTACTCCGCACCTAGGGGTTACTATGGCTACACCTTC; clone_size: -; d_call: -; j_call: TRBJ1-2; v_call: TRBV6-5
cdr3_aa: CASSFGGKGADTQYF; cdr3_nt: TGTGCCAGCAGCTTCGGGGGAAAGGGGGCAGATACGCAGTATTTT; clone_size: -; d_call: -; j_call: TRBJ2-3; v_call: TRBV5-4
cdr3_aa: CASSWRRGDQPQHF; cdr3_nt: TGTGCCAGTAGTTGGAGGAGGGGGGATCAGCCCCAGCATTTT; clone_size: -; d_call: -; j_call: TRBJ1-5; v_call: TRBV19
cdr3_aa: CASSRQGRNEQFF; cdr3_nt: TGTGCCAGCAGCCGACAGGGGAGGAATGAGCAGTTCTTC; clone_size: -; d_call: TRBD1; j_call: TRBJ2-1; v_call: TRBV5-6
cdr3_aa: CASSPSPPGTQYF; cdr3_nt: TGTGCCAGCAGCCCCTCACCTCCGGGGACCCAGTACTTC; clone_size: -; d_call: -; j_call: TRBJ2-5; v_call: TRBV3-1/TRBV3-2
cdr3_aa: CASSPGGPEQYF; cdr3_nt: TGTGCCAGCAGCCCCGGAGGGCCCGAGCAGTACTTC; clone_size: once; d_call: -; j_call: TRBJ2-7; v_call: TRBV7-9
cdr3_aa: CASSELAGGQETQYF; cdr3_nt: TGTGCCAGCAGTGAACTAGCGGGAGGGCAAGAGACCCAGTACTTC; clone_size: few; d_call: TRBD2; j_call: TRBJ2-5; v_call: TRBV6-1
cdr3_aa: CASTSPGLAGGRTDTQYF; cdr3_nt: TGTGCCAGCACCTCCCCGGGACTAGCGGGGGGAAGGACAGATACGCAGTATTTT; clone_size: -; d_call: TRBD2; j_call: TRBJ2-3; v_call: TRBV7-2
cdr3_aa: CASSLERTSGGRETQYF; cdr3_nt: TGTGCCAGCAGCTTAGAGCGGACTAGCGGGGGCAGGGAGACCCAGTACTTC; clone_size: -; d_call: TRBD2; j_call: TRBJ2-5; v_call: TRBV7-7
cdr3_aa: CASSDRRTVYNEQFF; cdr3_nt: TGTGCCAGCAGCGACCGTAGGACGGTCTACAATGAGCAGTTCTTC; clone_size: -; d_call: -; j_call: TRBJ2-1; v_call: TRBV7-3
cdr3_aa: CASSQAGHRLWGYTF; cdr3_nt: TGTGCCAGCAGCCAAGCGGGACACCGGCTGTGGGGCTACACCTTC; clone_size: -; d_call: -; j_call: TRBJ1-2; v_call: TRBV14
cdr3_aa: CASSARGGVYGYTF; cdr3_nt: TGTGCCAGCAGCGCGAGAGGGGGGGTGTACGGCTACACCTTC; clone_size: -; d_call: -; j_call: TRBJ1-2; v_call: TRBV9
cdr3_aa: CASSRATGSAYEQYF; cdr3_nt: TGTGCCAGCAGCCGAGCCACAGGGTCCGCCTACGAGCAGTACTTC; clone_size: -; d_call: -; j_call: TRBJ2-7; v_call: TRBV3-1/TRBV3-2
cdr3_aa: CASSPTTGSGYTF; cdr3_nt: TGTGCCAGCAGCCCTACGACAGGCTCTGGCTACACCTTC; clone_size: -; d_call: -; j_call: TRBJ1-2; v_call: TRBV7-2
cdr3_aa: CASSLRAGGAGETQYF; cdr3_nt: TGTGCCAGCTCACTACGAGCAGGGGGCGCCGGGGAGACCCAGTACTTC; clone_size: -; d_call: TRBD1; j_call: TRBJ2-5; v_call: TRBV18
cdr3_aa: CASSPIRRWGQGVSGELFF; cdr3_nt: TGTGCCAGCAGCCCAATCCGCAGATGGGGACAGGGGGTGAGCGGGGAGCTGTTTTTT; clone_size: -; d_call: TRBD1; j_call: TRBJ2-2; v_call: TRBV7-2
cdr3_aa: CASSLARTGLTNEKLFF; cdr3_nt: TGTGCCAGCAGCTTAGCGCGGACGGGCTTAACTAATGAAAAACTGTTTTTT; clone_size: -; d_call: -; j_call: TRBJ1-4; v_call: TRBV7-9
cdr3_aa: CASSPGLAGGLEQFF; cdr3_nt: TGTGCCAGCAGCCCCGGACTAGCGGGGGGGCTTGAGCAGTTCTTC; clone_size: -; d_call: TRBD2; j_call: TRBJ2-1; v_call: TRBV7-9
cdr3_aa: CATSTTHEGRTKNIQYF; cdr3_nt: TGTGCCACCAGCACCACCCATGAGGGACGGACTAAAAACATTCAGTACTTC; clone_size: -; d_call: -; j_call: TRBJ2-4; v_call: TRBV15